The 15 T cell receptor beta chains listed next were all sequenced from one sample in a study of beta chain features in type 1 diabetes. Reverse transcription of all isolated RNA meant that expressed TCRB transcripts were sequenced. Sequenced by immunoSEQ multiplex PCR; TCRdb stores in-frame clones only, minus some. The sample consists of about 180,000 clones, around 13% of them appearing once. The sequencing input was central memory CD4+ T cells from blood. Source of these receptors: a woman aged 18-35 years in good health.

This sequence joins TRBV2 and TRBJ2-3; 8 bases fit TRBD2. This CDR3 region has 16 residues. V lost 8 bases, J lost 0 bases, and 10 bases stayed unmatched. The germline V gene encodes CDR1 SNHLY and CDR2 FYNNEI. DNA of the CDR3: TGTGCCAGCCTAGCGGGCCACTTAGGAAGCACAGATACGCAGTATTTT. Protein product: CASLAGHLGSTDTQYF.

J is TRBJ2-1 and V is TRBV29-1; TRBD2 matches 9 bases. Per germline, CDR1 SQVTM and CDR2 ANQGSEA. The CDR3 has 15 residues. J gave up 7 bases and V 3 bases, and 10 bases lay outside the gene matches. CDR3 sequence reads: CSVDSGGRAGNEQFF. CDR3 sequence (DNA): TGCAGCGTTGACAGCGGCGGGAGGGCCGGGAATGAGCAGTTCTTC.

The genes are TRBV30 and TRBJ1-1; D is perhaps TRBD1 (5 bases). With 4 bases removed from V and 1 base from J, the gap between germline ends came to 16 bases. CDR3 length: 15 residues. Germline V lookup: CDR1 GTSNPN, CDR2 SVGIG (reference sequence). DNA for the CDR3: TGTGCCTGGAATCCCCGGGGGAGGTCGAACACTGAAGCTTTCTTT. Translation gives CAWNPRGRSNTEAFF.

This chain joins TRBV5-6 and TRBJ1-2, with D hard to call. Germline assignment: CDR1 SGHDT and CDR2 YYEEEE. Trimming removed 4 bases at V and 7 bases at J, with 14 bases between. The CDR3 has 13 amino acids. DNA of the CDR3: TGTGCCAGCAGCGGTCAACGCCCGGGTGGCTACACCTTC. Translated: CASSGQRPGGYTF.

V and J are TRBV25-1 and TRBJ2-5; 11 nucleotides line up with TRBD2. Germline assignment: CDR1 MGHDK and CDR2 SYGVNS. The CDR3 covers 16 residues. V lost 4 bases, J lost 7 bases, and 11 bases stayed unmatched. The CDR3 DNA is TGTGCCAGCAGTGGCTTGACTAGCGGGATTACCGGGACCCAGTACTTC. It encodes CASSGLTSGITGTQYF.

This clone was counted between two and nine times. The V and J genes are TRBV15 and TRBJ2-5, with TRBD1 matching over 8 bases. J gave up 9 bases and V 0 bases, and 9 bases lay outside the gene matches. The CDR3 length is 15 residues. Germline CDR1 reads LNHNV; CDR2 reads YYDKDF (reference sequence). In DNA form, the CDR3 reads TGTGCCACCAGCAGAGATCAGGGGGCTGCGCGAGCCCAGTACTTC. Residues: CATSRDQGAARAQYF.

This rearrangement joins TRBV11-3 to TRBJ2-5; no clear D. The CDR3 has 13 residues. Trimming removed 1 base from V and 5 bases from J, with 8 bases in between. Germline V gene lookup returns CDR1 SGHNT and CDR2 YENEEA. CDR3 sequence: CASSLGQVETQYF. CDR3 in DNA: TGTGCCAGCAGCTTAGGGCAGGTGGAGACCCAGTACTTC. Full variable domain (remainder filled in from reference TRBV11-3 and TRBJ2-5): EAGVVQSPRYKIIEKKQPVAFWCNPISGHNTLYWYLQNLGQGPELLIRYENEEAVDDSQLPKDRFSAERLKGVDSTLKIQPAELGDSAVYLCASSLGQVETQYFGPGTRLLVL.

Comments on this clone: One end of the junction does not line up with germline, which may come from a read error. The genes are TRBV6-1 and TRBJ2-7; D possibly corresponds to TRBD1 (6 bases). Germline CDR1 and CDR2: MNHNS and SASEGT. This CDR3 region has 12 residues. The CDR3 here is CASRGDTTPPQF. The CDR3 DNA reads TGTGCCAGCAGGGGGGACACTACCCCGCCCCAGTTC.

This clone was seen a handful of times. The rearrangement uses TRBV19 and TRBJ1-5, with D maybe TRBD1 (5 bases). V lost 5 bases to trimming and J lost 1 base, with 9 bases between them. The CDR3 is 14 amino acids. The germline CDR1 and CDR2 sequences are LNHDA and SQIVND (reference sequence). CDR3 residues: CASSQGGSNQPQHF. The CDR3 DNA reads as TGTGCCAGTAGTCAGGGTGGAAGCAATCAGCCCCAGCATTTT.

This clone was found a few times. V is TRBV6-5 and J is TRBJ2-1; 9 bases align to TRBD2. CDR3 size: 16 residues. The J segment lost 9 bases and the V segment lost 4 bases, leaving 13 bases of the junction unmatched. Germline CDR1 MNHEY, CDR2 SVGAGI. Here the CDR3 DNA reads TGTGCCAGCAGTTTACATATGGGACTAGCAGTAGGTGAGCAGTTCTTC. Translated, it gives CASSLHMGLAVGEQFF.

This clone was observed a handful of times. This rearrangement joins TRBV23-1 to TRBJ2-3, with TRBD2 identical over 8 bases. TRBV23-1 is an open reading frame, and its role is uncertain. This CDR3 is built from 15 residues. The V segment lost 4 bases and the J segment 2 bases; nucleotides outside the gene matches: 5. The CDR3 sequence is CASSLRTSFTDTQYF. For the CDR3, the DNA is TGCGCCAGCAGTCTTCGGACTAGCTTCACAGATACGCAGTATTTT.

The chain combines TRBV29-1 with TRBJ2-1, with TRBD2 identical over 9 bases. The CDR3 has 16 amino acids. With V trimmed by 5 bases and J by 0 bases, 8 bases remained unmatched. CDR1 and CDR2 from the germline V gene are SQVTM and ANQGSEA. CDR3 DNA: TGCAGCGTTTCCCATCTTAGCGGGAGCTCCTACAATGAGCAGTTCTTC. Residues: CSVSHLSGSSYNEQFF.

This clone was counted between two and nine times. The V call is TRBV18, the J call TRBJ1-4; no reliable D call. The V end was cut by 2 bases, the J end by 8 bases, with 15 bases between. This CDR3 spans 15 amino acids. From germline, CDR1 is KGHSH and CDR2 LQKENI. The CDR3 here is CASSPFDKAGEKLFF. The CDR3 region has the DNA TGTGCCAGCTCACCATTTGATAAGGCGGGGGAAAAACTGTTTTTT.

This clone occurred a few times. The chain uses TRBV18 and TRBJ1-4; TRBD1 matches 8 bases. The germline CDR1 and CDR2 sequences are KGHSH and LQKENI. Trimming removed 4 bases from V and 5 bases from J; junction bases left unmatched: 6. This CDR3 region has 15 residues. In DNA form, the CDR3 reads TGTGCCAGCTCACGCGCCCGGGACAGGAATGAAAAACTGTTTTTT. This codes for CASSRARDRNEKLFF.

With respect to this clone: Distinct nucleotide sequences in the sample also encode this CDR3. V usage is TRBV13 and J usage is TRBJ1-1; weak D call: TRBD1 (5 bases). Trimming took off 2 bases at V and 1 base at J, with 5 bases between the two ends. The CDR3 runs 13 residues. CDR1 is PRHDT and CDR2 is FYEKMQ in the germline V gene (reference sequence). Here the CDR3 DNA reads TGTGCCAGCAGCTTACAGGGGAACACTGAAGCTTTCTTT. Translated: CASSLQGNTEAFF.